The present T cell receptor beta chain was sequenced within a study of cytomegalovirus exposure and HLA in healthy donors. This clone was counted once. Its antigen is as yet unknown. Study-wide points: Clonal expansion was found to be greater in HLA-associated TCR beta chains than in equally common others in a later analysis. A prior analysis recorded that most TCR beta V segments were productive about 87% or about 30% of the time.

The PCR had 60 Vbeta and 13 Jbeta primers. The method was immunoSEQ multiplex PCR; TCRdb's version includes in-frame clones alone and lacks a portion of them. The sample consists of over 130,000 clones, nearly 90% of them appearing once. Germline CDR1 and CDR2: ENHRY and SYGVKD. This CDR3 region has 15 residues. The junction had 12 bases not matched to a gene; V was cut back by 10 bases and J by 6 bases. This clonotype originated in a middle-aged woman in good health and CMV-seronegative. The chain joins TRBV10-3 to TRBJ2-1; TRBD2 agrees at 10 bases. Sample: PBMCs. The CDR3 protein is CATQGGLAVINEQFF. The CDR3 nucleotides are TGTGCCACCCAGGGAGGACTAGCGGTTATCAATGAGCAGTTCTTC.